This T cell receptor beta chain comes out of a study of blood T cell repertoires in COVID-19. The V gene lost 4 bases and the J gene lost 1 base, with 7 bases spanning the gap. Germline V gives CDR1 GTSNPN, CDR2 SVGIG (reference sequence). The CDR3 totals 13 residues. Profiled with immunoSEQ multiplex PCR; TCRdb holds only in-frame clones, not every one. The sample holds about 81,000 clones, about 80% seen once. Source material: peripheral blood. The chain uses TRBV30 and TRBJ2-2; D not certain. This TCR was recovered from a human donor in a cohort sampled during active COVID-19. CDR3 in DNA: TGTGCCTGGAACATACAGAACACCGGGGAGCTGTTTTTT. This sequence encodes CAWNIQNTGELFF. The variable domain in full, with the rest retrieved from reference TRBV30 and TRBJ2-2, is SQTIHQWPATLVQPVGSPLSLECTVEGTSNPNLYWYRQAAGRGLQLLFYSVGIGQISSEVPQNLSASRPQDRQFILSSKKLLLSDSGFYLCAWNIQNTGELFFGEGSRLTVL.